A selection of T cell receptor beta chains follows, all from one sample in a study of PD-1 blockade in classical Hodgkin lymphoma. Sequenced by immunoSEQ multiplex PCR; TCRdb stores in-frame clones only, minus some. Here the sample spans about 25,000 clones, around 86% being singletons. The sequences come from CD4+ T cells from blood, collected before the fourth cycle of nivolumab. These TCRs come from a human donor with classical Hodgkin lymphoma. The CDR3 runs from the conserved cysteine through the conserved F or W. The order of the fields is J gene, clone size, V gene, D gene, CDR3 protein, CDR3 DNA. D genes are given only for firm matches. Clone size is not always given. Where it is, it says once, few, many or a class for expanded clones.

TRBJ2-5 | NA | TRBV5-1 | NA | CASSLRSGSETQYF | TGCGCCAGCAGCTTGAGGAGCGGATCGGAGACCCAGTACTTC
TRBJ1-4 | few | TRBV30 | NA | CAWRRWTGQEKLFF | TGTGCCTGGAGGAGATGGACTGGCCAGGAAAAACTGTTTTTT
TRBJ2-3 | NA | TRBV11-3 | NA | CASSPRRQSEGTDTQYF | TGTGCCAGCAGCCCCAGACGACAGAGCGAGGGCACAGATACGCAGTATTTT
TRBJ1-1 | once | TRBV28 | TRBD1 | CASSSTGTEAFF | TGTGCCAGCAGCTCGACAGGGACTGAAGCTTTCTTT
TRBJ2-1 | NA | TRBV7-2 | NA | CASSLDDGVYNEQFF | TGTGCCAGCAGCTTAGATGACGGTGTGTACAATGAGCAGTTCTTC
TRBJ1-5 | once | TRBV19 | NA | CASSISVGSNQPQHF | TGTGCCAGTAGTATCTCAGTGGGTAGCAATCAGCCCCAGCATTTT
TRBJ1-1 | NA | TRBV11-2 | NA | CASSFQGVNTEAFF | TGTGCCAGCAGCTTTCAGGGCGTGAACACTGAAGCTTTCTTT
TRBJ2-7 | NA | TRBV29-1 | TRBD1 | CSVDRGGQQYF | TGCAGCGTTGATCGAGGGGGCCAGCAGTACTTC
TRBJ1-2 | NA | TRBV28 | NA | CASRNFGDYSTNYGYTF | TGTGCCAGCAGGAATTTTGGGGACTACAGTACTAACTATGGCTACACCTTC
TRBJ2-5 | NA | TRBV18 | NA | CASSLDQGETQYF | TGTGCCAGCTCACTGGATCAGGGGGAGACCCAGTACTTC
TRBJ2-5 | once | TRBV29-1 | TRBD1 | CSATSTGGEETQYF | TGCAGCGCTACCTCGACAGGGGGCGAAGAGACCCAGTACTTC
TRBJ1-1 | few | TRBV5-1 | NA | CASSLEADTEAFF | TGCGCCAGCAGCTTGGAAGCCGACACTGAAGCTTTCTTT
TRBJ1-6 | few | TRBV7-9 | NA | CASRAGTEHSPLHF | TGTGCCAGCAGGGCCGGGACCGAGCATTCACCCCTCCACTTT
TRBJ2-3 | NA | TRBV9 | NA | CASSVDRGAGSADTQYF | TGTGCCAGCAGCGTAGATAGGGGGGCAGGGTCCGCAGATACGCAGTATTTT
TRBJ2-6 | NA | TRBV5-8 | NA | CASSLSTRANVLTF | TGTGCCAGCAGCCTCTCGACTCGGGCCAACGTCCTGACTTTC
TRBJ2-2 | NA | TRBV6-5 | NA | CASSYSEGIHGELFF | TGTGCCAGCAGTTACTCAGAAGGGATACACGGGGAGCTGTTTTTT
TRBJ2-1 | NA | TRBV4-2 | TRBD2 | CASSPERGTSSYNEQFF | TGTGCCAGCAGCCCAGAGCGGGGGACGAGCTCCTACAATGAGCAGTTCTTC
TRBJ1-5 | NA | TRBV5-5 | NA | CASSLTIRGDDQPQHF | TGTGCCAGCAGCTTGACAATCAGGGGAGACGATCAGCCCCAGCATTTT
TRBJ1-6 | NA | TRBV7-8 | TRBD1 | CASSWTQGAGNSPLHF | TGTGCCAGCAGCTGGACCCAGGGGGCAGGGAATTCACCCCTCCACTTT
TRBJ1-1 | once | TRBV6-5 | NA | CASSTPGEGKAFF | TGTGCCAGCAGTACCCCAGGGGAGGGAAAAGCTTTCTTT
TRBJ1-4 | NA | TRBV4-2 | NA | CASSQEYRVGEKLFF | TGTGCCAGCAGCCAAGAATACCGGGTGGGTGAAAAACTGTTTTTT
TRBJ1-1 | few | TRBV7-9 | NA | CASSITGANTEAFF | TGTGCCAGCAGCATAACGGGGGCGAACACTGAAGCTTTCTTT
TRBJ2-1 | NA | TRBV6-6 | TRBD2 | CASSRLAGDNEQFF | TGTGCCAGCAGTAGACTAGCGGGGGACAATGAGCAGTTCTTC
TRBJ2-2 | NA | TRBV2 | NA | CASSASRPRGELFF | TGTGCCAGCAGTGCCTCGAGGCCCCGCGGGGAGCTGTTTTTT
TRBJ1-2 | NA | TRBV27 | TRBD1 | CASSSRDRGDYGYTF | TGTGCCAGCAGTTCAAGGGACAGGGGCGACTATGGCTACACCTTC
TRBJ2-7 | NA | TRBV7-3 | NA | CASSSNRDGEQYF | TGTGCCAGCAGCTCTAACAGGGATGGCGAGCAGTACTTC
TRBJ1-5 | NA | TRBV6-6 | NA | CASSPHDQPQHF | TGTGCCAGCAGTCCCCATGATCAGCCCCAGCATTTT
TRBJ2-1 | NA | TRBV6-6 | TRBD1 | CASSRDRVNEQFF | TGTGCCAGCAGCCGGGACAGGGTCAATGAGCAGTTCTTC
TRBJ2-3 | NA | TRBV18 | NA | CASSPTPTGDTQYF | TGTGCCAGCTCACCGACTCCAACGGGGGATACGCAGTATTTT
TRBJ1-2 | NA | TRBV9 | NA | CASSGSSGDSYGYTF | TGTGCCAGCAGCGGGAGCTCAGGGGACTCCTATGGCTACACCTTC
TRBJ2-1 | NA | TRBV7-9 | NA | CASSLSWNEQFF | TGTGCCAGCAGCCTGAGTTGGAATGAGCAGTTCTTC
TRBJ2-1 | NA | TRBV7-4 | TRBD1 | CASSTRSTGGGHNEQFF | TGTGCCAGCAGCACACGATCGACAGGGGGTGGCCACAATGAGCAGTTCTTC
TRBJ2-7 | NA | TRBV28 | NA | CATQIALIYEQYF | TGTGCCACCCAGATCGCCTTGATCTACGAGCAGTACTTC
TRBJ2-3 | NA | TRBV6-5 | TRBD2 | CASSYLAGGPPDTQYF | TGTGCCAGCAGTTACTTAGCGGGGGGGCCCCCAGATACGCAGTATTTT
TRBJ2-7 | NA | TRBV19 | TRBD1 | CATGPVAGGSYEQYF | TGTGCCACAGGACCTGTCGCAGGGGGCTCCTACGAGCAGTACTTC
TRBJ1-1 | NA | TRBV11-3 | TRBD1 | CASSDPPGQVFQRGTEAFF | TGTGCCAGCAGCGACCCGCCGGGACAGGTCTTTCAACGCGGCACTGAAGCTTTCTTT
TRBJ1-5 | NA | TRBV27 | TRBD1 | CASSLKWEGQLYSNQPQHF | TGTGCCAGCAGTTTAAAGTGGGAGGGACAGCTCTATAGCAATCAGCCCCAGCATTTT
TRBJ1-2 | NA | TRBV28 | NA | CASSLGQTPGGYTF | TGTGCCAGCAGTTTAGGGCAGACGCCCGGTGGCTACACCTTC
TRBJ1-6 | NA | TRBV7-2 | TRBD1 | CASSFWTGEGSPLHF | TGTGCCAGCAGCTTCTGGACAGGGGAGGGTTCACCCCTCCACTTT
TRBJ2-4 | NA | TRBV7-9 | TRBD1 | CASSLLGQGRDIQYF | TGTGCCAGCAGCTTGCTTGGACAGGGGCGGGACATTCAGTACTTC
TRBJ2-5 | NA | TRBV7-9 | NA | CASSLVGETQYF | TGTGCCAGCAGCTTAGTGGGGGAGACCCAGTACTTC
TRBJ1-1 | NA | TRBV7-2 | NA | CASRTQQNTEAFF | TGTGCCAGCAGAACACAACAGAACACTGAAGCTTTCTTT
TRBJ2-7 | NA | TRBV7-2 | TRBD1 | CASSLAGTGFVEQYF | TGTGCCAGCAGCTTAGCCGGGACAGGGTTCGTCGAGCAGTACTTC
TRBJ2-2 | NA | TRBV5-1 | TRBD2 | CASSLGLAGTGELFF | TGCGCCAGCAGCTTGGGACTAGCGGGGACCGGGGAGCTGTTTTTT
TRBJ2-7 | NA | TRBV5-4 | TRBD2 | CASSLQRGGRPYEQYF | TGTGCCAGCAGCCTTCAACGCGGGGGGAGGCCCTACGAGCAGTACTTC
TRBJ1-1 | NA | TRBV19 | NA | CASTRGRSQPNTEAFF | TGTGCCAGTACCCGAGGAAGGAGCCAGCCGAACACTGAAGCTTTCTTT
TRBJ2-1 | NA | TRBV7-2 | TRBD2 | CASSPAGRSYNEQFF | TGTGCCAGCAGCCCAGCGGGGAGAAGCTACAATGAGCAGTTCTTC
TRBJ2-1 | NA | TRBV2 | TRBD2 | CARTLAGGLSSYNEQFF | TGTGCCAGGACACTAGCGGGGGGCCTGAGCTCCTACAATGAGCAGTTCTTC
TRBJ1-2 | NA | TRBV18 | NA | CASSPSGQSYGYTF | TGTGCCAGCTCACCGTCCGGACAGTCCTATGGCTACACCTTC
TRBJ1-1 | NA | TRBV5-1 | NA | CASSLEGGGTEAFF | TGCGCCAGCAGCTTGGAAGGGGGAGGCACTGAAGCTTTCTTT
TRBJ1-2 | NA | TRBV7-3 | TRBD1 | CASSADRGYGYTF | TGTGCCAGCAGCGCAGACAGGGGTTATGGCTACACCTTC
TRBJ2-4 | NA | TRBV18 | NA | CASSPRSTGDIQYF | TGTGCCAGCTCCCCCCGGTCGACGGGCGACATTCAGTACTTC
TRBJ2-1 | NA | TRBV9 | TRBD2 | CASSVSSGEYNEQFF | TGTGCCAGCAGCGTCTCGAGCGGGGAGTACAATGAGCAGTTCTTC
TRBJ1-1 | NA | TRBV19 | TRBD1 | CASSVQGAFTEAFF | TGTGCCAGTAGTGTACAGGGGGCGTTCACTGAAGCTTTCTTT